Below are 18 T cell receptor beta chains sequenced from a single sample in a study of tissue T cells after allogeneic stem cell transplantation. The repertoire was sequenced with immunoSEQ multiplex PCR; TCRdb's copy has only in-frame clones and lacks some. The sample carries 1,200 to 1,500 clones, about 81% recorded once. The sequencing here drew on spleen tissue, taken at autopsy. The receptors here all came from a male patient aged 35 to 69 with steroid-refractory graft-versus-host disease after an allogeneic stem cell transplant. Some T cells may trace back to the graft donor.

The rearrangement links TRBV5-1 to TRBJ2-7; the D gene is possibly TRBD1 (7 bases). Trimming left V 7 bases short and J 6 bases short, with 14 bases between. Looked up from germline, CDR1 is SGHRS and CDR2 is YFSETQ. The CDR3 is 12 amino acids. This CDR3 reads CASSGGNGEQYF. The CDR3 coding sequence is TGCGCCAGCTCAGGGGGGAACGGCGAGCAGTACTTC. Supplemented by reference TRBV5-1 and TRBJ2-7, the full variable domain reads KAGVTQTPRYLIKTRGQQVTLSCSPISGHRSVSWYQQTPGQGLQFLFEYFSETQRNKGNFPGRFSGRQFSNSRSEMNVSTLELGDSALYLCASSGGNGEQYFGPGTRLTVT.

This clone was detected once. The rearrangement joins TRBV21-1 to TRBJ1-3; no DNA check was done on the table's D call, TRBD1. TRBV21-1 constitutes a pseudogene. This CDR3 has 15 amino acids. The CDR3 here is CASSKVYSTGNTIYF. The CDR3 region has the DNA TGTGCCAGCAGCAAAGTGTACAGTACTGGAAACACCATATATTTT.

The gene calls are TRBV5-6 and TRBJ1-2, with 8 bases fitting TRBD1. V was clipped by 2 bases and J by 3 bases; unmatched bases: 6. This CDR3 has 15 residues. Germline V gene lookup returns CDR1 SGHDT and CDR2 YYEEEE. CDR3 in amino acids: CASSFRTGPYYGYTF. The CDR3 region has the DNA TGTGCCAGCAGCTTCAGGACAGGGCCCTACTATGGCTACACCTTC.

As for this clone: Other DNA sequences in this sample translate to the same CDR3. The J gene is TRBJ1-1, the V gene TRBV10-1, with 7 bases aligning to TRBD1. The V and J ends lost 5 bases and 1 base, in that order; junction bases with no gene match: 4. Germline V gives CDR1 WNHNN, CDR2 SYGVQD (reference sequence). The CDR3 totals 14 residues. DNA for the CDR3: TGCGCCAGCAGTAGGGACAGCTCGAACACTGAAGCTTTCTTT. It yields the protein CASSRDSSNTEAFF.

The chain carries TRBV7-6 and TRBJ1-1; a possible D gene is TRBD1 (6 bases). The CDR3 is 14 amino acids. The germline gives CDR1 SGHVS, CDR2 FNYEAQ. V was pared by 5 bases and J by 0 bases, with 10 bases between. Written as DNA, the CDR3 is TGTGCCAGCAGCCCCGGACAGTTGAACACTGAAGCTTTCTTT. Translation gives CASSPGQLNTEAFF.

The rearrangement links TRBV25-1 to TRBJ2-4, with D perhaps TRBD1 (9 bases). The V gene lost 4 bases and the J gene lost 9 bases, with 22 bases spanning the gap. CDR1 is MGHDK and CDR2 is SYGVNS in the germline V gene. This CDR3 region has 16 residues. In DNA, the CDR3 is TGTGCCAGCAGTGCTACAGGGGGCGCGGGGGGTGGCATTCAGTACTTC. It specifies CASSATGGAGGGIQYF.

The chain uses TRBV5-4 and TRBJ2-7; either TRBD1 or TRBD2 may supply D (6 bases each). Deletions cut 0 bases from V and 2 bases from J, with 12 bases between. The CDR3 consists of 15 residues. The germline V gene has CDR1 SGHNT and CDR2 YYREEE (reference sequence). In nucleotides, the CDR3 is TGTGCCAGCAGCTTGGGATGGGGGGCGCCCTACGAGCAGTACTTC. Its protein is CASSLGWGAPYEQYF.

The genes are TRBV19 and TRBJ1-1; 8 bases agree with TRBD1. CDR3 length equals 16 residues. Germline V lookup: CDR1 LNHDA, CDR2 SQIVND (reference sequence). After removal of 7 bases from V and 2 bases from J, the junction contained 12 bases not matched to a gene. CDR3 region: CASNHQRQGPNTEAFF. The CDR3 bases are TGTGCCAGTAACCACCAGAGACAGGGGCCAAACACTGAAGCTTTCTTT.

A remark on this clone: Other DNA sequences from this sample encode an identical CDR3 as well. V is TRBV10-1 and J is TRBJ1-1; 7 bases align to TRBD1. The germline V gene encodes CDR1 WNHNN and CDR2 SYGVQD (reference sequence). Trimming took 5 bases from V and 1 from J; bases not matched to a gene: 4. This CDR3 region has 14 residues. Here the CDR3 reads CASSRDSSNTEAFF. CDR3 coding DNA: TGCGCCAGCAGTCGGGACAGTTCGAACACTGAAGCTTTCTTT.

CDR3: CASSRRAGGIADTQYF. CDR3 nucleotide sequence: TGTGCCAGCAGCCGCCGAGCGGGGGGAATCGCAGATACGCAGTATTTT. This chain connects TRBV27 to TRBJ2-3; 9 bases line up with TRBD2. Germline CDR1 is MNHEY and CDR2 is SMNVEV (reference sequence). The ends lost 6 bases at V and 4 bases at J; junction bases unmatched: 11. The CDR3 runs to 16 residues.

This chain joins TRBV6-2 or TRBV6-3 and TRBJ1-5; the D is unclear. V lost 1 base and J 2 bases, leaving 9 bases between the germline ends. The CDR3 contains 15 residues. Germline CDR1 MNHEY, CDR2 SVGEGT. CDR3 nucleotide sequence: TGTGCCAGCAGTTACTTGGAGAGCGGCAATCAGCCCCAGCATTTT. As protein: CASSYLESGNQPQHF.

This clone was found once. The sample has other DNA sequences that encode this CDR3 too. This rearrangement joins TRBV7-9 to TRBJ2-3; D call uncertain. The CDR3 has 14 residues. The ends were cut back, 1 base at V and 1 base at J, with 6 bases in the middle. In germline, CDR1 is SEHNR, CDR2 FQNEAQ (reference sequence). The CDR3 region has the DNA TGTGCCAGCAGCTTAGTGGACGGCACAGATACGCAGTATTTT. This sequence encodes CASSLVDGTDTQYF.

This chain connects TRBV4-1 to TRBJ1-2, with 7 bases lining up with TRBD1. J gave up 4 bases and V 3 bases, and 20 bases lay outside the gene matches. The CDR3 loop spans 19 amino acids. The germline CDR1 and CDR2 sequences are MGHRA and YSYEKL. DNA for the CDR3: TGCGCCAGCAGCCATCTCATCCGGGACAGCAAGGGGTTCTTCTATGGCTACACCTTC. Translation: CASSHLIRDSKGFFYGYTF.

This clone has only one observation. This chain uses TRBV29-1 with TRBJ2-2; TRBD2 aligns across 8 bases. J lost 7 bases, V lost 3 bases, and 7 bases had no gene match. Germline V gives CDR1 SQVTM, CDR2 ANQGSEA. The CDR3 consists of 14 residues. Here the CDR3 DNA reads TGCAGCGTTGACATGCGGGGGGTAGGCGGGGAGCTGTTTTTT. Protein: CSVDMRGVGGELFF.

The chain combines TRBV7-9 with TRBJ2-2; 8 bases agree with TRBD2. Trimming took 5 bases from V and 5 from J; bases not matched to a gene: 7. The germline V gene encodes CDR1 SEHNR and CDR2 FQNEAQ (reference sequence). The CDR3 is 15 residues long. In DNA form, the CDR3 reads TGTGCCAGCAGCCCAACGGGGGGGCGTACCGGGGAGCTGTTTTTT. The encoded protein is CASSPTGGRTGELFF.

The chain employs TRBV5-1 and TRBJ2-4; tentatively, D is TRBD2 (6 bases). In germline, CDR1 is SGHRS, CDR2 YFSETQ. The germline V and J ends were trimmed by 4 bases and 4 bases, with 18 bases remaining between them. CDR3 length: 16 amino acids. The CDR3 coding sequence is TGCGCCAGCAGCACCTTCGCGGGGCAGATAAAAAACATTCAGTACTTC. Its translation is CASSTFAGQIKNIQYF.

The rearrangement uses TRBV3-1 (or the pseudogene TRBV3-2) and TRBJ2-3; 8 nucleotides match TRBD2. CDR3 length: 19 amino acids. Unmatched junction bases numbered 15, after V lost 0 bases and J lost 4 bases. Looked up from germline, CDR1 is LGHDT and CDR2 is YNNKEL (reference sequence). The CDR3: CASSQDESLPAGVSDTQYF. The CDR3 region has the DNA TGTGCCAGCAGCCAAGATGAGTCCCTTCCAGCGGGGGTTTCAGATACGCAGTATTTT.

V usage is TRBV10-1 and J usage is TRBJ2-7, with a tentative D call TRBD2 (5 bases). The length of the CDR3 is 15 residues. Germline V gives CDR1 WNHNN, CDR2 SYGVQD (reference sequence). V was trimmed by 5 bases and J by 7 bases, leaving 21 bases between them. The CDR3 spells CASSKDSSVMGEQYF. DNA for the CDR3: TGCGCCAGCAGTAAGGACTCTTCGGTTATGGGGGAGCAGTACTTC.